This TCR beta chain was sequenced for a study of blood T cell repertoires in COVID-19. Study summary: PBMCs, B-cell-depleted T cells, or T cells were the source of the cDNA or gDNA that made up the material.

Those who participated ranged in age from roughly 18 to 89 years and resided in about 24 US areas. Cohorts were based on clinical histories the participants reported. This CDR3 contains 12 residues. Germline CDR1 reads SGHDN; CDR2 reads FVKESK. V lost 3 bases to trimming and J lost 8 bases, with 10 bases between them. In the source study's methods: The assay estimated nucleated cells by amplifying reference gene primers. Assay used: immunoSEQ multiplex PCR; TCRdb lists only in-frame clones, some missing. From that table come the V and J calls and clone size; the DNA was used to work out D and trimming. This table holds 400,000 to 500,000 clones, 88% found once.

The clonotype comes from a woman aged 40-49 years who had recovered from COVID-19. The sample was PBMCs or T cells enriched from blood (not recorded which). The chain combines TRBV14 with TRBJ1-2; D is perhaps TRBD1 (6 bases). Written as DNA, the CDR3 is TGTGCCAGCAGCCATGGGGGCTGGGGCTACACCTTC. It encodes CASSHGGWGYTF.